These 26 T cell receptor beta chains were sequenced from one sample in a study of graft-versus-host responses after intestinal transplantation. Sequenced by immunoSEQ multiplex PCR; TCRdb stores in-frame clones only, minus some. Of over 45,000 clones listed, 89% are singletons. Their antigens remain unidentified. Sequenced here: unstimulated CD4+ T cells sorted from spleen or lymph node cells, sampled before transplant. The origin of the receptors is a human donor who was the organ donor for an intestinal transplant.

This rearrangement joins TRBV28 to TRBJ2-3; 8 nucleotides align to TRBD2. V lost 5 bases, J lost 5 bases, and 3 bases stayed unmatched. The CDR3 covers 13 residues. Germline V lookup: CDR1 MDHEN, CDR2 SYDVKM. The DNA for the CDR3 is TGTGCCAGCAGTCTCGGGACTAGAGATACGCAGTATTTT. Translation gives CASSLGTRDTQYF.

V and J are TRBV11-2 and TRBJ1-1; D is possibly TRBD1 (5 bases). CDR3 size: 14 residues. Germline CDR1 is SGHAT and CDR2 is FQNNGV. The ends were cut back, 5 bases at V and 0 bases at J, with 10 bases in the middle. The CDR3 loop is CASSQGALNTEAFF. As DNA, the CDR3 is TGTGCCAGCAGCCAAGGGGCCTTGAACACTGAAGCTTTCTTT.

This chain uses TRBV6-6 with TRBJ2-3; a possible D gene is TRBD2 (6 bases). Trimming shortened V by 0 bases and J by 4 bases, and 11 bases separated the two germline ends. Germline lookup yields CDR1 MNHNY and CDR2 SVGAGI (reference sequence). The CDR3 sequence is 15 residues long. The CDR3 here is CASSYSMTRSDTQYF. For the CDR3, the DNA is TGTGCCAGCAGTTACTCAATGACTAGATCAGATACGCAGTATTTT.

This chain connects TRBV7-2 to TRBJ1-4; no clear D. Trimming took off 2 bases at V and 4 bases at J, with 11 bases between the two ends. The germline CDR1 and CDR2 sequences are SGHTA and FQGNSA. The CDR3 is 15 residues long. The CDR3 DNA reads as TGTGCCAGCAGCTTACGTCGCACCTATAATGAAAAACTGTTTTTT. This encodes CASSLRRTYNEKLFF.

The chain uses TRBV5-5 and TRBJ2-5, with 9 positions matching TRBD2. The J call is doubtful: the DNA matches TRBJ2-7 better. Germline assignment: CDR1 SGHKS and CDR2 YYEKEE (reference sequence). The CDR3 spans 15 residues. The CDR3 here is CASSLLQTSGYEQYF. The CDR3 coding sequence is TGTGCCAGCAGCCTCCTGCAGACTAGCGGATACGAGCAGTACTTC.

This clone was counted once. Other DNA sequences in this specimen translate into the identical CDR3. The rearrangement links TRBV28 to TRBJ1-1; possibly TRBD1 for D (6 bases). V was cut by 5 bases and J by 5 bases, with 15 bases left in between. CDR3 size: 14 residues. Germline V gene data show CDR1 as MDHEN and CDR2 as SYDVKM. The CDR3 region has the DNA TGTGCCAGCAGTGCTGGACAGCCTGTTACTGAAGCTTTCTTT. Its translation: CASSAGQPVTEAFF.

The chain joins TRBV2 to TRBJ2-7; D may be TRBD1 (6 bases). Trimming stripped 3 bases from V and 12 bases from J, with 15 bases between. This CDR3 is 12 amino acids long. Germline V CDR1 and CDR2: SNHLY, FYNNEI. The CDR3 DNA reads as TGTGCCAGCAGTGAGCTCCGGGACATTGGGTACTTC. Amino acid sequence: CASSELRDIGYF.

The genes are TRBV28 and TRBJ2-7, with TRBD1 matching 9 bases. Germline V lookup: CDR1 MDHEN, CDR2 SYDVKM. Trimming cost V 2 bases and J 1 base; bases outside gene matches: 3. This CDR3 comprises 15 residues. DNA for the CDR3: TGTGCCAGCAGTTTAGTACAGGGGGCTTCCTACGAGCAGTACTTC. Its protein is CASSLVQGASYEQYF.

The rearrangement links TRBV5-1 to TRBJ1-1, with D possibly being TRBD1 (5 bases). From germline, CDR1 is SGHRS and CDR2 YFSETQ. The V and J ends lost 2 bases and 1 base respectively, with 9 bases between them. This CDR3 has 14 amino acids. The CDR3 loop is CASSLSTANTEAFF. Here the CDR3 DNA reads TGCGCCAGCAGCTTATCGACAGCGAACACTGAAGCTTTCTTT.

CDR3 coding DNA: TGTGCCAGCAGTCCACGGACAGGGTGGCCACTACATAGGAACAATGAGCAGTTCTTC. It translates to CASSPRTGWPLHRNNEQFF. V and J are TRBV28 and TRBJ2-1, with 8 bases identical to TRBD1. The trim removed 5 bases at V and 5 bases at J, leaving 20 bases unmatched. Germline-derived CDR1 and CDR2 are MDHEN and SYDVKM. This CDR3 spans 19 amino acids.

In DNA form, the CDR3 reads TGTGCCAGCTCGAAAGACAGGGCTAGCACAGATACGCAGTATTTT. This codes for CASSKDRASTDTQYF. The chain combines TRBV18 with TRBJ2-3, with TRBD1 identical over 7 bases. This CDR3 comprises 15 residues. V lost 6 bases, J lost 0 bases, and 6 bases stayed unmatched. Germline CDR1 is KGHSH and CDR2 is LQKENI.

This chain links TRBV5-1 with TRBJ2-6; D remains unclear. From germline, CDR1 is SGHRS and CDR2 YFSETQ. Trimming stripped 0 bases from V and 0 bases from J, with 7 bases between. CDR3 length equals 16 residues. The CDR3 DNA reads TGCGCCAGCAGCTTGGTAGCCAGCTCTGGGGCCAACGTCCTGACTTTC. Translated: CASSLVASSGANVLTF.

This chain uses TRBV5-1 with TRBJ2-1; 7 nucleotides agree with TRBD2. This CDR3 comprises 14 residues. CDR1 is SGHRS and CDR2 is YFSETQ in the germline V gene. Trimming took 3 bases from V and 6 from J; bases not matched to a gene: 6. CDR3 sequence: CASSWAGDRNEQFF. CDR3 in DNA: TGCGCCAGCAGCTGGGCGGGGGACCGCAATGAGCAGTTCTTC.

This clone is medium-sized in the sample. The chain has TRBV4-1 and TRBJ2-7; no clear D gene. The germline CDR1 and CDR2 sequences are MGHRA and YSYEKL. Trimming cost V 1 base and J 0 bases, with 10 bases left between them. The CDR3 covers 15 residues. The CDR3 DNA follows: TGCGCCAGCAGCCAAGGGTACGGTAACTCCTACGAGCAGTACTTC. Translated, it gives CASSQGYGNSYEQYF.

The J gene is TRBJ2-7, the V gene TRBV7-8; possibly TRBD1 for D (6 bases). CDR3 length: 14 amino acids. The germline CDR1 and CDR2 sequences are SGHVS and FQNEAQ. Trimming cost V 4 bases and J 5 bases, with 15 bases left between them. The CDR3: CASSWGQGWDEQYF. The CDR3 DNA reads TGTGCCAGCAGCTGGGGTCAGGGGTGGGACGAGCAGTACTTC.

This rearrangement joins TRBV6-1 to TRBJ2-3, with TRBD1 identical over 12 bases. V shed 11 bases, J shed 2 bases, and the junction held 5 bases outside the gene matches. Looked up from germline, CDR1 is MNHNS and CDR2 is SASEGT. This CDR3 comprises 14 residues. CDR3 amino acids: CAVRDRGPTDTQYF. In DNA, the CDR3 is TGTGCCGTCCGGGACAGGGGGCCCACAGATACGCAGTATTTT.

The genes are TRBV6-1 and TRBJ1-1; D is perhaps TRBD1 (6 bases). Germline assignment: CDR1 MNHNS and CDR2 SASEGT. V was pared by 2 bases and J by 8 bases, with 18 bases between. The CDR3 extends over 15 amino acids. The CDR3 protein is CASSEQGFQWTEAFF. CDR3 sequence (DNA): TGTGCCAGCAGTGAACAGGGGTTTCAATGGACCGAAGCTTTCTTT.

The rearrangement joins TRBV28 to TRBJ1-2, with D possibly being TRBD1 (5 bases). In germline, CDR1 is MDHEN, CDR2 SYDVKM. V was shortened by 2 bases and J by 5 bases, with 12 bases between the two germline ends. This CDR3 comprises 14 residues. CDR3 nucleotides: TGTGCCAGCAGTTTAGCGCAGGGTTCGTATGGCTACACCTTC. Translated, it gives CASSLAQGSYGYTF.

On this clone itself: One junction end disagrees with the germline gene, perhaps due to a read error. The chain couples TRBV4-2 to TRBJ1-5; D perhaps matches TRBD1 (5 bases). CDR3 length: 19 residues. CDR1 is LGHNA and CDR2 is YNFKEQ in the germline V gene. CDR3 sequence: CTSSQDNRQGLERNQPQHF. The CDR3 DNA reads TGTACCAGCAGCCAAGATAATCGTCAGGGCCTAGAACGCAATCAGCCCCAGCATTTT.

This chain joins TRBV7-3 and TRBJ2-7; TRBD2 agrees at 14 bases. Trimming took 4 bases from V and 5 from J; bases not matched to a gene: 13. Germline loops: CDR1 SGHTA, CDR2 FQGTGA. The CDR3 loop spans 18 amino acids. This chain's CDR3 is CASSSNPGLAGASDEQYF. The CDR3 bases are TGTGCCAGCAGCTCAAACCCGGGACTAGCGGGAGCTTCCGACGAGCAGTACTTC.

The rearrangement links TRBV30 to TRBJ1-5; D unclear. Trimming removed 8 bases from V and 2 bases from J, with 10 bases in between. Per the germline V gene, CDR1 is GTSNPN and CDR2 is SVGIG (reference sequence). This CDR3 contains 12 residues. CDR3 DNA sequence: TGTGCCGCCAGCGGGGGCAATCAGCCCCAGCATTTT. Its translation: CAASGGNQPQHF.

The V call is TRBV11-2, the J call TRBJ2-7; the D gene is possibly TRBD1 (8 bases). CDR1 SGHAT and CDR2 FQNNGV come from the germline V gene. The CDR3 sequence is 15 residues long. The V gene lost 5 bases and the J gene lost 6 bases, with 20 bases spanning the gap. CDR3: CASSGNTGGVFEQYF. DNA of the CDR3: TGTGCCAGCAGCGGAAATACAGGGGGGGTTTTCGAGCAGTACTTC.

The chain joins TRBV6-5 to TRBJ2-7; 7 nucleotides match TRBD1. V trimming: 2 bases; J trimming: 2 bases; junction bases outside the gene matches: 9. CDR3 length: 16 residues. The germline V gene has CDR1 MNHEY and CDR2 SVGAGI. In DNA, the CDR3 is TGTGCCAGCAGTTACCCGACATCCGGGACAGCCTACGAGCAGTACTTC. Its protein is CASSYPTSGTAYEQYF.

The chain carries TRBV5-6 and TRBJ1-5, with 7 bases matching TRBD1. CDR3 length equals 15 residues. Trimming cost V 0 bases and J 4 bases; bases outside gene matches: 4. Germline V lookup: CDR1 SGHDT, CDR2 YYEEEE. The CDR3 spells CASSLVGTENQPQHF. The CDR3 DNA follows: TGTGCCAGCAGCTTGGTTGGGACAGAAAATCAGCCCCAGCATTTT.

The chain joins TRBV5-4 to TRBJ2-7; 7 nucleotides agree with TRBD2. The CDR3 contains 14 residues. V gave up 2 bases and J gave up 10 bases; unmatched junction bases: 12. CDR1 is SGHNT, CDR2 YYREEE, per germline (reference sequence). As DNA, the CDR3 is TGTGCCAGCAGCTTTGGGAGGGCCAGGGAAGAACAGTACTTC. Its translation is CASSFGRAREEQYF.

The rearrangement joins TRBV2 to TRBJ2-3; TRBD2 matches 13 bases. The CDR3 spans 14 residues. The V gene end was trimmed by 8 bases and the J gene end by 5 bases; junction bases not matched to a gene: 4. CDR1 is SNHLY and CDR2 is FYNNEI in the germline V gene. The CDR3 region is CASGLAGVRDTQYF. CDR3 sequence (DNA): TGTGCCAGCGGACTAGCGGGAGTAAGAGATACGCAGTATTTT.